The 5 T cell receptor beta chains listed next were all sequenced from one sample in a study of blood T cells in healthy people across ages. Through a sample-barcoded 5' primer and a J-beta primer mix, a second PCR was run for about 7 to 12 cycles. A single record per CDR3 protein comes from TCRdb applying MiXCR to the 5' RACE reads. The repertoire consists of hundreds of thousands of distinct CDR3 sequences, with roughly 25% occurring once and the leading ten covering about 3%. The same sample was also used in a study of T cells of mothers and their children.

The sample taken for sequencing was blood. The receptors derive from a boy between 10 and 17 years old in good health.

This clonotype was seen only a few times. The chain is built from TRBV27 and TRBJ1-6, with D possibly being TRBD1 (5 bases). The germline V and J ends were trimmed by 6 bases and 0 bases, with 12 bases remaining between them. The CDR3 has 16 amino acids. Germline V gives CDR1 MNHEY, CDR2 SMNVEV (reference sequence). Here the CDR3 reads CASRIEGSSYNSPLHF. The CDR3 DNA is TGTGCCAGCAGAATTGAGGGGAGCTCCTATAATTCACCCCTCCACTTT.

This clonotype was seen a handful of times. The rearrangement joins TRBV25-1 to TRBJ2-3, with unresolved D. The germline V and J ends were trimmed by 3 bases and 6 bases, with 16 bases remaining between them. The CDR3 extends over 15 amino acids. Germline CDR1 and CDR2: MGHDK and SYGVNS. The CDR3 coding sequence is TGTGCCAGCAGTGATCCGGCTTCTCAAGGGGATACGCAGTATTTT. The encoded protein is CASSDPASQGDTQYF.

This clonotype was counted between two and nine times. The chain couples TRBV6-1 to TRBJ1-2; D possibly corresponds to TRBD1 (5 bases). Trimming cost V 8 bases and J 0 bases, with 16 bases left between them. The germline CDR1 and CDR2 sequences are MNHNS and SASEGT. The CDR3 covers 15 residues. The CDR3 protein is CASQKWDGANYGYTF. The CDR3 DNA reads TGTGCCAGCCAGAAATGGGACGGAGCTAACTATGGCTACACCTTC.

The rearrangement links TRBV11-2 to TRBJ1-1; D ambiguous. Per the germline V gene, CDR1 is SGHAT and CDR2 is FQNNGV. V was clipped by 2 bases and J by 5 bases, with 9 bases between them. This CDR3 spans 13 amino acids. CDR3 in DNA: TGTGCCAGCAGCTTAAACGAGGAGACTGAAGCTTTCTTT. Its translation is CASSLNEETEAFF.

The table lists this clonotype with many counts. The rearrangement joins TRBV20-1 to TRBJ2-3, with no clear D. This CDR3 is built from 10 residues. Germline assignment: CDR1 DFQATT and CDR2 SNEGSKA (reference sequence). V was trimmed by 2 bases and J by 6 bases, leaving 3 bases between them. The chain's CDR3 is CSARTDTQYF. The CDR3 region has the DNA TGCAGTGCTAGAACTGATACGCAGTATTTT.